Presented here are 32 T cell receptor beta chains from one specimen sequenced in a study of shared clonotypes between healthy human individuals. The method was immunoSEQ multiplex PCR; TCRdb's version includes in-frame clones alone and lacks a portion of them. The sample gives around 2,100,000 clones, roughly 94% of which show up once; 1% to 1.5% is in the top ten. It was CD45RO-negative cells, positively selected for CCR7, that made up naive CD8 cells, with terminally differentiated effector memory CD45RA+ cells excluded. The sample comprised naive CD8+ T cells sorted from blood. All receptors come from a man aged 18 to 29 in good health.

The CDR3 loop reads CASSGDSPNNQPQHF. Written as DNA, the CDR3 is TGTGCCAGCAGTGGGGACAGTCCTAACAATCAGCCCCAGCATTTT. The chain has TRBV2 and TRBJ1-5, with TRBD1 matching 7 bases. V shed 4 bases and J 3 bases; nucleotides not matched to a gene: 6. From germline, CDR1 is SNHLY and CDR2 FYNNEI. This CDR3 has 15 residues. Filled out from reference TRBV2 and TRBJ1-5, the complete variable domain reads EPEVTQTPSHQVTQMGQEVILRCVPISNHLYFYWYRQILGQKVEFLVSFYNNEISEKSEIFDDQFSVERPDGSNFTLKIRSTKLEDSAMYFCASSGDSPNNQPQHFGDGTRLSIL.

The V and J genes are TRBV6-5 and TRBJ1-5, with D tentatively TRBD1 (5 bases). Germline assignment: CDR1 MNHEY and CDR2 SVGAGI. Deletions cut 0 bases from V and 6 bases from J, with 12 bases between. The CDR3 has 15 residues. This CDR3 is CASSYSLGGGQPQHF. CDR3 bases: TGTGCCAGCAGTTACTCATTGGGGGGGGGTCAGCCCCAGCATTTT.

Comment on this clone: Other DNA sequences in the same sample also yield this CDR3. This chain uses TRBV13 with TRBJ2-1; weak D call: TRBD2 (6 bases). The V end lost 3 bases, the J end lost 6 bases, and 6 bases lay between the germline ends. This CDR3 is built from 12 residues. Germline V CDR1 and CDR2: PRHDT, FYEKMQ (reference sequence). In DNA, the CDR3 is TGTGCCAGCAGCTTGGGGGGCAATGAGCAGTTCTTC. It encodes CASSLGGNEQFF.

Comments on this clone: This sample includes further DNA sequences coding for the same CDR3. The chain is built from TRBV6-5 and TRBJ2-7, with a weak D call TRBD2 (6 bases). The CDR3 totals 14 residues. Trimming cost V 5 bases and J 0 bases, with 11 bases left between them. Germline-derived CDR1 and CDR2 are MNHEY and SVGAGI. CDR3: CASSLSGSSYEQYF. As DNA, the CDR3 is TGTGCCAGCAGTCTTAGCGGAAGCTCCTACGAGCAGTACTTC.

The rearrangement joins TRBV7-9 to TRBJ1-5, with D hard to call. Looked up from germline, CDR1 is SEHNR and CDR2 is FQNEAQ (reference sequence). V was cut by 3 bases and J by 0 bases, with 6 bases left in between. The length of the CDR3 is 14 residues. The CDR3 bases are TGTGCCAGCAGCTTCCCAGATAGCAATCAGCCCCAGCATTTT. This encodes CASSFPDSNQPQHF. The variable domain in full, with the rest retrieved from reference TRBV7-9 and TRBJ1-5, is DTGVSQNPRHKITKRGQNVTFRCDPISEHNRLYWYRQTLGQGPEFLTYFQNEAQLEKSRLLSDRFSAERPKGSFSTLEIQRTEQGDSAMYLCASSFPDSNQPQHFGDGTRLSIL.

The J gene is TRBJ2-5, the V gene TRBV27; 8 bases are a match to TRBD2. The CDR3 runs to 17 residues. V gave up 6 bases and J gave up 3 bases; unmatched junction bases: 15. Germline V gene sequence: CDR1 MNHEY, CDR2 SMNVEV (reference sequence). The CDR3, as DNA: TGTGCCAGCAGCCCTCTAGCGGGCCAGGGCCCGAAAGAGACCCAGTACTTC. It encodes CASSPLAGQGPKETQYF.

The V gene is TRBV9, the J gene TRBJ2-7; 8 nucleotides line up with TRBD2. The CDR3 runs to 20 residues. The V and J ends lost 4 bases and 3 bases, in that order; junction bases with no gene match: 24. The germline gives CDR1 SGDLS, CDR2 YYNGEE. This chain's CDR3 is CASSFTPGLEIFWWVYEQYF. The CDR3 region has the DNA TGTGCCAGCAGCTTTACACCGGGACTAGAGATCTTCTGGTGGGTCTACGAGCAGTACTTC.

The gene calls are TRBV27 and TRBJ2-3, with 8 nucleotides matching TRBD2. J gave up 0 bases and V 6 bases, and 5 bases lay outside the gene matches. CDR3 size: 15 residues. Germline V lookup: CDR1 MNHEY, CDR2 SMNVEV (reference sequence). The CDR3 region has the DNA TGTGCCAGCAGATGGAGCGGGAGAAGCACAGATACGCAGTATTTT. Translated: CASRWSGRSTDTQYF.

The rearrangement links TRBV11-2 to TRBJ1-2; D may be TRBD1 (5 bases). CDR3 length: 15 amino acids. Germline CDR1 and CDR2: SGHAT and FQNNGV. Trimming took 0 bases from V and 2 from J, leaving 10 bases between them. CDR3 loop: CASSLEAGTNYGYTF. The CDR3 coding sequence is TGTGCCAGCAGCTTAGAGGCAGGGACCAACTATGGCTACACCTTC.

The rearrangement links TRBV2 to TRBJ2-6, with TRBD1 identical over 9 bases. After removal of 6 bases from V and 4 bases from J, the junction contained 13 bases not matched to a gene. The CDR3 has 18 residues. Germline loops: CDR1 SNHLY, CDR2 FYNNEI. CDR3: CASSPVPGQGLGANVLTF. CDR3 nucleotides: TGTGCCAGCAGCCCTGTCCCGGGACAGGGTTTGGGGGCCAACGTCCTGACTTTC.

The chain uses TRBV5-1 and TRBJ1-5; D may be TRBD1 (5 bases). Germline CDR1 and CDR2: SGHRS and YFSETQ. V was pared by 0 bases and J by 4 bases, with 11 bases between. The CDR3 is made up of 15 amino acids. CDR3 nucleotides: TGCGCCAGCAGCTTGGGGACGGACATTAATCAGCCCCAGCATTTT. This codes for CASSLGTDINQPQHF.

The chain couples TRBV6-5 to TRBJ2-1, with 14 nucleotides matching TRBD2. The V gene's germline CDR1 is MNHEY and CDR2 SVGAGI. This CDR3 has 15 residues. The V segment lost 6 bases and the J segment 6 bases; nucleotides outside the gene matches: 4. CDR3 in amino acids: CASSIGLAGGNEQFF. CDR3 coding DNA: TGTGCCAGCAGCATAGGACTAGCGGGGGGCAATGAGCAGTTCTTC.

The V and J genes are TRBV25-1 and TRBJ1-2; no firm D call. V was pared by 3 bases and J by 4 bases, with 6 bases between. Per the germline V gene, CDR1 is MGHDK and CDR2 is SYGVNS. This CDR3 is built from 12 residues. The DNA of the CDR3 is TGTGCCAGCAGTGATGGACTCTATGGCTACACCTTC. As protein: CASSDGLYGYTF.

This chain connects TRBV10-1 to TRBJ2-7; D might be TRBD1 (5 bases). CDR3 length: 14 amino acids. The germline V gene encodes CDR1 WNHNN and CDR2 SYGVQD (reference sequence). V lost 3 bases and J lost 3, with 12 bases in between. CDR3 nucleotides: TGCGCCAGCAGTGATTCCCAGGGCCTCTACGAGCAGTACTTC. It translates to CASSDSQGLYEQYF.

The chain joins TRBV7-9 to TRBJ1-1, with a possible D match to TRBD1 (5 bases). Trimming left V 6 bases short and J 0 bases short, with 8 bases between. Germline V gene data show CDR1 as SEHNR and CDR2 as FQNEAQ (reference sequence). The CDR3 has 13 residues. The CDR3 region is CASRGEMNTEAFF. In DNA, the CDR3 is TGTGCCAGCAGAGGGGAAATGAACACTGAAGCTTTCTTT.

This chain uses TRBV11-2 with TRBJ1-1; a weak D match, TRBD1 (5 bases). From germline, CDR1 is SGHAT and CDR2 FQNNGV. This CDR3 is 15 amino acids long. With 4 bases removed from V and 1 base from J, the gap between germline ends came to 13 bases. The CDR3 DNA reads as TGTGCCAGCAGCTGGGGCAAGGCAGGGAACACTGAAGCTTTCTTT. This encodes CASSWGKAGNTEAFF.

This rearrangement joins TRBV6-1 to TRBJ2-5; 8 nucleotides align to TRBD1. V was pared by 4 bases and J by 0 bases, with 16 bases of the junction left unmatched. In germline, CDR1 is MNHNS, CDR2 SASEGT. The CDR3 sequence is 19 residues long. The CDR3 DNA is TGTGCCAGCAGTGGAGGGGGCAGGGGGCCGTCGCGGTACCAAGAGACCCAGTACTTC. This encodes CASSGGGRGPSRYQETQYF.

The chain has TRBV30 and TRBJ2-2; TRBD1 is a possible D gene (6 bases). The germline V gene encodes CDR1 GTSNPN and CDR2 SVGIG (reference sequence). This CDR3 comprises 13 residues. Trimming took 4 bases from V and 4 from J, leaving 10 bases between them. The DNA for the CDR3 is TGTGCCTGGACTACAGGGAGCACCGGGGAGCTGTTTTTT. The encoded protein is CAWTTGSTGELFF.

Points on this clone: A much more abundant neighbour one base away suggests this may be a read error. Other nucleotide sequences from this sample produce the same CDR3. V is TRBV11-2 and J is TRBJ2-7; D gene unclear. Trimming removed 6 bases from V and 0 bases from J, with 3 bases in between. Germline CDR1 is SGHAT and CDR2 is FQNNGV. The length of the CDR3 is 11 residues. For the CDR3, the DNA is TGTGCCAGCAGTTCCTCCTACGAGCAGTACTTC. It codes for CASSSSYEQYF.

This chain uses TRBV6-5 with TRBJ2-1; D gene unclear. CDR1 and CDR2 from the germline V gene are MNHEY and SVGAGI. With 0 bases removed from V and 8 bases from J, the gap between germline ends came to 8 bases. The CDR3 length is 13 residues. The chain's CDR3 is CASSYSPTDEQFF. The CDR3 DNA reads as TGTGCCAGCAGTTACTCCCCTACTGATGAGCAGTTCTTC.

The chain is built from TRBV5-1 and TRBJ2-2, with D possibly matching TRBD1 (5 bases). V shed 4 bases and J shed 2 bases, with 12 bases lying between them. CDR3 length: 15 residues. Germline V lookup: CDR1 SGHRS, CDR2 YFSETQ. Written as DNA, the CDR3 is TGCGCCAGCAGCAACGACAGCGAAAACACCGGGGAGCTGTTTTTT. Its translation is CASSNDSENTGELFF.

The rearrangement links TRBV30 to TRBJ1-4, with D hard to call. The length of the CDR3 is 12 residues. Per germline, CDR1 GTSNPN and CDR2 SVGIG (reference sequence). Trimming took off 2 bases at V and 8 bases at J, with 9 bases between the two ends. CDR3: CAWSFRGEKLFF. CDR3 DNA sequence: TGTGCCTGGAGTTTCAGAGGGGAAAAACTGTTTTTT. Full variable domain (outside the CDR3, taken from reference TRBV30 and TRBJ1-4): SQTIHQWPATLVQPVGSPLSLECTVEGTSNPNLYWYRQAAGRGLQLLFYSVGIGQISSEVPQNLSASRPQDRQFILSSKKLLLSDSGFYLCAWSFRGEKLFFGSGTQLSVL.

A word on this clone: Since a much larger clone is just one base distant, this may be a read error. This sample also contains other DNA sequences that code for the same CDR3. The chain couples TRBV5-6 to TRBJ2-7, with D possibly being TRBD1 (5 bases). The V end lost 2 bases, the J end lost 0 bases, and 6 bases lay between the germline ends. In germline, CDR1 is SGHDT, CDR2 YYEEEE. CDR3 length: 13 amino acids. The CDR3 region is CASSFDSSYEQYF. The CDR3 DNA reads TGTGCCAGCAGCTTTGACAGCTCCTACGAGCAGTACTTC.

This clone occurred once. The CDR3 protein is CASSLNSGVYEQYF. CDR3 DNA: TGTGCCAGCAGTTTAAATAGCGGAGTATACGAGCAGTACTTC. The chain links TRBV27 to TRBJ2-7; a possible D gene is TRBD2 (6 bases). The CDR3 covers 14 residues. The germline CDR1 and CDR2 sequences are MNHEY and SMNVEV (reference sequence). V lost 2 bases and J 4 bases, leaving 12 bases between the germline ends.

V and J are TRBV4-1 and TRBJ2-7, with 9 bases fitting TRBD2. This CDR3 is 15 amino acids long. Germline V lookup: CDR1 MGHRA, CDR2 YSYEKL. Trimming at V came to 3 bases and at J to 2 bases, leaving 5 bases not matched to a gene. CDR3 sequence reads: CASSHAPSGTYEQYF. As DNA, the CDR3 is TGCGCCAGCAGCCACGCGCCTAGCGGGACCTACGAGCAGTACTTC.

The chain joins TRBV19 to TRBJ2-2; 9 bases agree with TRBD1. V was pared by 5 bases and J by 7 bases, with 11 bases of the junction left unmatched. This CDR3 has 16 residues. The germline CDR1 and CDR2 sequences are LNHDA and SQIVND (reference sequence). The CDR3 reads CASSRSIQGAVGELFF. DNA for the CDR3: TGTGCCAGTAGTCGGAGTATACAGGGGGCCGTCGGGGAGCTGTTTTTT.

The chain joins TRBV6-5 to TRBJ2-3; D possibly corresponds to TRBD2 (5 bases). Germline-derived CDR1 and CDR2 are MNHEY and SVGAGI. With 6 bases removed from V and 1 base from J, the gap between germline ends came to 14 bases. The CDR3 runs to 15 residues. This chain's CDR3 is CASSLTAGGTDTQYF. The CDR3 DNA sequence: TGTGCCAGCAGCCTGACGGCCGGGGGCACAGATACGCAGTATTTT.

The CDR3 nucleotides are TGCGCCAGCAGCCCAGTGGGACAAAACAATGAGCAGTTCTTC. It codes for CASSPVGQNNEQFF. This chain joins TRBV4-1 and TRBJ2-1; tentative D call: TRBD1 (6 bases). The germline CDR1 and CDR2 sequences are MGHRA and YSYEKL. V was trimmed by 4 bases and J by 5 bases, leaving 12 bases between them. The CDR3 is 14 residues long.

The chain is built from TRBV27 and TRBJ2-1; D not resolved. V lost 6 bases and J 4 bases, leaving 10 bases between the germline ends. The germline V gene has CDR1 MNHEY and CDR2 SMNVEV (reference sequence). There are 13 residues in the CDR3. The CDR3 is CASSPKRYNEQFF. CDR3 nucleotides: TGTGCCAGCAGCCCAAAGAGGTACAATGAGCAGTTCTTC.

This clone was observed once. The chain employs TRBV5-8 and TRBJ2-3, with D unresolved. Germline loops: CDR1 SGHTS, CDR2 YDEGEE. CDR3 size: 15 residues. The V end was cut by 0 bases, the J end by 2 bases, with 10 bases between. The chain's CDR3 is CASSLVQEVTDTQYF. Written as DNA, the CDR3 is TGTGCCAGCAGCTTGGTACAAGAAGTCACAGATACGCAGTATTTT.

The rearrangement uses TRBV7-9 and TRBJ2-2; 8 bases fit TRBD2. Trimming at V came to 6 bases and at J to 5 bases, leaving 8 bases not matched to a gene. Germline V gene sequence: CDR1 SEHNR, CDR2 FQNEAQ (reference sequence). The CDR3 extends over 15 amino acids. In nucleotides, the CDR3 is TGTGCCAGCAGTCAGCGGGAGTTTAAAACCGGGGAGCTGTTTTTT. Translation: CASSQREFKTGELFF.

The chain uses TRBV5-1 and TRBJ1-4, with 7 bases aligning to TRBD1. V lost 4 bases and J lost 7; bases outside the gene matches: 4. Per germline, CDR1 SGHRS and CDR2 YFSETQ. The CDR3 covers 13 residues. For the CDR3, the DNA is TGCGCCAGCAGCATTAACAGGGGTGAAAAACTGTTTTTT. Translated: CASSINRGEKLFF.